Listed below are T cell receptor beta chains from one sample, sequenced in a study of blood T cell repertoires in COVID-19. Assay: immunoSEQ multiplex PCR; the TCRdb copy retains only in-frame clones and omits some. This sample yields about 230,000 clones, of which 80% to 90% are seen a single time; 8.6% belongs to the top ten. Sequencing was carried out using peripheral blood. Every receptor here comes from a middle-aged man with active or convalescent COVID-19. CDR3s include the opening cysteine and the closing phenylalanine or tryptophan. Fields, in order: clone size, J gene, D gene, V gene, CDR3 protein, CDR3 DNA. A D gene is named only where the DNA matches it firmly. Clone size is not always given. Where it is, it says once, few, many or a class for expanded clones.

abundance: .
j_gene: TRBJ1-1
d_gene: TRBD1
v_gene: TRBV11-2
CDR3aa: CASSSGQGNTEAFF
CDR3nt: TGTGCCAGCAGCTCAGGACAGGGAAACACTGAAGCTTTCTTT

abundance: .
j_gene: TRBJ2-7
d_gene: .
v_gene: TRBV6-5
CDR3aa: CASSPLDKPGEQYF
CDR3nt: TGTGCCAGCAGTCCACTGGACAAGCCAGGGGAGCAGTACTTC

abundance: .
j_gene: TRBJ2-2
d_gene: TRBD1
v_gene: TRBV7-2
CDR3aa: CASSLNRGTGELFF
CDR3nt: TGTGCCAGCAGCTTAAACAGGGGGACCGGGGAGCTGTTTTTT

abundance: .
j_gene: TRBJ2-3
d_gene: .
v_gene: TRBV30
CDR3aa: CAWSVLLTDTQYF
CDR3nt: TGTGCCTGGAGTGTACTTCTCACAGATACGCAGTATTTT

abundance: .
j_gene: TRBJ2-1
d_gene: TRBD1
v_gene: TRBV5-1
CDR3aa: CASSLGTGDYNEQFF
CDR3nt: TGCGCCAGCAGCTTGGGGACAGGGGACTACAATGAGCAGTTCTTC

abundance: once
j_gene: TRBJ1-2
d_gene: .
v_gene: TRBV21-1
CDR3aa: CASSSDRLANYGYTF
CDR3nt: TGTGCCAGCAGCAGTGACAGGTTAGCTAACTATGGCTACACCTTC

abundance: .
j_gene: TRBJ1-6
d_gene: .
v_gene: TRBV7-9
CDR3aa: CATTGGNNSPLHF
CDR3nt: TGTGCCACCACCGGAGGAAATAATTCACCCCTCCACTTT

abundance: .
j_gene: TRBJ2-3
d_gene: .
v_gene: TRBV27
CDR3aa: CASSSKGHTLGDTQYF
CDR3nt: TGTGCCAGCAGTTCGAAGGGGCATACCCTGGGGGATACGCAGTATTTT

abundance: .
j_gene: TRBJ2-7
d_gene: TRBD1
v_gene: TRBV5-1
CDR3aa: CASSPPRTGQVDEQYF
CDR3nt: TGCGCCAGCAGCCCCCCCCGGACAGGGCAGGTGGACGAGCAGTACTTC

abundance: .
j_gene: TRBJ2-2
d_gene: .
v_gene: TRBV29-1
CDR3aa: CSVHNPGGSSPGELFF
CDR3nt: TGCAGCGTTCATAATCCGGGTGGCTCCAGCCCCGGGGAGCTGTTTTTT

abundance: .
j_gene: TRBJ2-7
d_gene: TRBD1
v_gene: TRBV5-1
CDR3aa: CASSFGPPGQGGYEQYF
CDR3nt: TGCGCCAGCAGCTTTGGTCCCCCGGGACAGGGGGGCTACGAGCAGTACTTC

abundance: once
j_gene: TRBJ2-3
d_gene: TRBD2
v_gene: TRBV3-1/TRBV3-2
CDR3aa: CASSRSGGTTDTQYF
CDR3nt: TGTGCCAGCAGCCGTAGCGGGGGGACCACAGATACGCAGTATTTT

abundance: .
j_gene: TRBJ1-1
d_gene: .
v_gene: TRBV18
CDR3aa: CASSLSRGPEAFF
CDR3nt: TGTGCCAGCTCACTAAGCAGGGGCCCTGAAGCTTTCTTT

abundance: .
j_gene: TRBJ2-1
d_gene: TRBD2
v_gene: TRBV5-5
CDR3aa: CASSSPTWGGEQFF
CDR3nt: TGTGCCAGCAGCTCCCCGACTTGGGGGGGTGAGCAGTTCTTC

abundance: .
j_gene: TRBJ2-5
d_gene: TRBD1
v_gene: TRBV9
CDR3aa: CASSAGDRAETQYF
CDR3nt: TGTGCCAGCAGCGCGGGGGACAGGGCAGAGACCCAGTACTTC

abundance: .
j_gene: TRBJ1-1
d_gene: .
v_gene: TRBV19
CDR3aa: CASSMGLTNTEAFF
CDR3nt: TGTGCCAGTAGTATGGGACTTACGAACACTGAAGCTTTCTTT

abundance: .
j_gene: TRBJ2-3
d_gene: .
v_gene: TRBV18
CDR3aa: CASSPTFGQGSTDTQYF
CDR3nt: TGTGCCAGCTCACCCACGTTCGGGCAGGGGTCCACAGATACGCAGTATTTT

abundance: few
j_gene: TRBJ1-1
d_gene: TRBD1
v_gene: TRBV2
CDR3aa: CARGQLNTEAFF
CDR3nt: TGTGCCAGGGGACAGTTGAACACTGAAGCTTTCTTT

abundance: .
j_gene: TRBJ1-3
d_gene: TRBD1
v_gene: TRBV9
CDR3aa: CASSVPTGGRGNTIYF
CDR3nt: TGTGCCAGCAGCGTCCCGACAGGGGGCAGGGGAAACACCATATATTTT

abundance: .
j_gene: TRBJ2-3
d_gene: TRBD1
v_gene: TRBV2
CDR3aa: CASSERAGGEGDTQYF
CDR3nt: TGTGCCAGCAGTGAAAGGGCAGGGGGCGAAGGAGATACGCAGTATTTT

abundance: .
j_gene: TRBJ1-1
d_gene: .
v_gene: TRBV29-1
CDR3aa: CSVERQGVSGTEAFF
CDR3nt: TGCAGCGTTGAACGGCAGGGCGTAAGTGGTACTGAAGCTTTCTTT

abundance: .
j_gene: TRBJ2-5
d_gene: .
v_gene: TRBV10-2
CDR3aa: CASSESAVETQYF
CDR3nt: TGCGCCAGCAGTGAGTCGGCAGTAGAGACCCAGTACTTC

abundance: .
j_gene: TRBJ2-2
d_gene: .
v_gene: TRBV25-1
CDR3aa: CASTSPGGELFF
CDR3nt: TGTGCCAGCACCTCGCCGGGCGGGGAGCTGTTTTTT

abundance: .
j_gene: TRBJ2-5
d_gene: TRBD1
v_gene: TRBV7-8
CDR3aa: CASSITGEETQYF
CDR3nt: TGTGCCAGCAGCATCACAGGGGAAGAGACCCAGTACTTC

abundance: .
j_gene: TRBJ1-4
d_gene: .
v_gene: TRBV6-2/TRBV6-3
CDR3aa: CASSRLPAGTKLFF
CDR3nt: TGTGCCAGCAGTCGGCTCCCGGCCGGGACTAAACTGTTTTTT

abundance: few
j_gene: TRBJ1-5
d_gene: TRBD1
v_gene: TRBV30
CDR3aa: CAWRTKGQGNSNQPQHF
CDR3nt: TGTGCCTGGAGGACGAAGGGACAGGGAAATAGCAATCAGCCCCAGCATTTT

abundance: .
j_gene: TRBJ1-2
d_gene: TRBD1
v_gene: TRBV30
CDR3aa: CAWTAGGTHYGYTF
CDR3nt: TGTGCCTGGACCGCAGGGGGCACCCACTATGGCTACACCTTC

abundance: .
j_gene: TRBJ2-5
d_gene: .
v_gene: TRBV3-1/TRBV3-2
CDR3aa: CASSQQGRETQYF
CDR3nt: TGTGCCAGCAGCCAACAGGGGCGAGAGACCCAGTACTTC

abundance: .
j_gene: TRBJ2-2
d_gene: .
v_gene: TRBV6-5
CDR3aa: CATSRGAPAGELFF
CDR3nt: TGTGCCACCTCCCGGGGGGCGCCAGCCGGGGAGCTGTTTTTT

abundance: .
j_gene: TRBJ1-3
d_gene: TRBD1
v_gene: TRBV30
CDR3aa: CAWSFRGPGNTIYF
CDR3nt: TGTGCCTGGAGTTTTAGGGGGCCCGGAAACACCATATATTTT

abundance: .
j_gene: TRBJ1-2
d_gene: .
v_gene: TRBV5-4
CDR3aa: CASSSRGNYGYTF
CDR3nt: TGTGCCAGCAGCTCCCGGGGAAACTATGGCTACACCTTC

abundance: .
j_gene: TRBJ2-2
d_gene: TRBD2
v_gene: TRBV28
CDR3aa: CASSFGGATGELFF
CDR3nt: TGTGCCAGCAGTTTCGGGGGGGCAACCGGGGAGCTGTTTTTT

abundance: .
j_gene: TRBJ2-1
d_gene: TRBD1
v_gene: TRBV24-1
CDR3aa: CATSLQDREQNEQFF
CDR3nt: TGTGCCACCAGTCTCCAGGACAGGGAGCAGAATGAGCAGTTCTTC

abundance: .
j_gene: TRBJ2-5
d_gene: TRBD1
v_gene: TRBV18
CDR3aa: CASSPEGQETQYF
CDR3nt: TGTGCCAGCTCACCAGAGGGACAGGAGACCCAGTACTTC

abundance: .
j_gene: TRBJ1-5
d_gene: .
v_gene: TRBV7-2
CDR3aa: CASSRSSNQPQHF
CDR3nt: TGTGCCAGCAGCCGTAGTAGCAATCAGCCCCAGCATTTT

abundance: .
j_gene: TRBJ2-1
d_gene: TRBD1
v_gene: TRBV5-8
CDR3aa: CASSRVQGAGNEQFF
CDR3nt: TGTGCCAGCAGCCGCGTACAGGGGGCGGGAAATGAGCAGTTCTTC

abundance: once
j_gene: TRBJ1-1
d_gene: .
v_gene: TRBV4-1
CDR3aa: CASSQDQGYTEAFF
CDR3nt: TGCGCCAGCAGCCAAGATCAGGGTTACACTGAAGCTTTCTTT

abundance: .
j_gene: TRBJ2-5
d_gene: TRBD1
v_gene: TRBV7-2
CDR3aa: CASSPRQGRETQYF
CDR3nt: TGTGCCAGCAGCCCGCGACAGGGTCGGGAGACCCAGTACTTC

abundance: .
j_gene: TRBJ2-3
d_gene: TRBD1
v_gene: TRBV5-1
CDR3aa: CASSDPTGPADTQYF
CDR3nt: TGCGCCAGCAGCGACCCGACAGGGCCCGCGGATACGCAGTATTTT

abundance: .
j_gene: TRBJ2-3
d_gene: .
v_gene: TRBV9
CDR3aa: CASSVGPGGTDTQYF
CDR3nt: TGTGCCAGCAGCGTAGGTCCAGGGGGCACAGATACGCAGTATTTT

abundance: .
j_gene: TRBJ2-2
d_gene: .
v_gene: TRBV11-2
CDR3aa: CASRKTGHRLNTGELFF
CDR3nt: TGTGCCAGCCGAAAGACGGGACACCGATTGAACACCGGGGAGCTGTTTTTT

abundance: .
j_gene: TRBJ1-1
d_gene: .
v_gene: TRBV9
CDR3aa: CASSAYRDDTEAFF
CDR3nt: TGTGCCAGCAGCGCCTACAGGGATGACACTGAAGCTTTCTTT